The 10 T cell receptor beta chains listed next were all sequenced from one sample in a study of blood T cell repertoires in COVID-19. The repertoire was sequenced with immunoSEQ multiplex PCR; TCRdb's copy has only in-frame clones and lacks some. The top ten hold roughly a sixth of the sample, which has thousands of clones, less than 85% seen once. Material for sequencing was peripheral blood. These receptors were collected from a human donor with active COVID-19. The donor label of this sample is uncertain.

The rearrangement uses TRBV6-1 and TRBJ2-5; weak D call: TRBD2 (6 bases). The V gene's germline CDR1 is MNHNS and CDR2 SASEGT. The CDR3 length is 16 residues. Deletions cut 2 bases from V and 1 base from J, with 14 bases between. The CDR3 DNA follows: TGTGCCAGCAGTGAACTTCTGGGGGACTCCCAAGAGACCCAGTACTTC. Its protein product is CASSELLGDSQETQYF.

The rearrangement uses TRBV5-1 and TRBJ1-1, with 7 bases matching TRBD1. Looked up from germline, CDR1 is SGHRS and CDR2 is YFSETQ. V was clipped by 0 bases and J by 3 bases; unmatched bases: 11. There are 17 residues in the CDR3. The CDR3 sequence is CASSLDATGWGDTEAFF. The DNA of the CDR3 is TGCGCCAGCAGCTTGGATGCGACAGGGTGGGGTGACACTGAAGCTTTCTTT.

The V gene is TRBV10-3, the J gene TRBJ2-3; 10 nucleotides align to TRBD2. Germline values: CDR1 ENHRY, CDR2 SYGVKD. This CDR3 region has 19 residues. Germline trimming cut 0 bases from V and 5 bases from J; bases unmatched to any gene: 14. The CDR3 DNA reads TGTGCCATCAGTGAGTCGCGCAGCGGGAGGGATTTAAATGGAGATACGCAGTATTTT. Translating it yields CAISESRSGRDLNGDTQYF.

CDR3 sequence: CASSDWTSGSNEQFF. The CDR3 bases are TGTGCCAGCAGTGACTGGACTAGCGGGAGCAATGAGCAGTTCTTC. The chain carries TRBV6-4 and TRBJ2-1, with 13 bases lining up with TRBD2. The CDR3 loop spans 15 amino acids. The V gene's germline CDR1 is MRHNA and CDR2 SNTAGT. Trimming cost V 1 base and J 6 bases; bases outside gene matches: 0.

The CDR3 spells CASSEWTSRFGEQFF. The CDR3 coding sequence is TGTGCCAGCAGTGAGTGGACTAGCAGGTTCGGTGAGCAGTTCTTC. V gene TRBV2 combines with J gene TRBJ2-1; 8 positions match TRBD2. The germline V gene has CDR1 SNHLY and CDR2 FYNNEI. Germline trimming cut 3 bases from V and 9 bases from J; bases unmatched to any gene: 10. CDR3 length: 15 amino acids.

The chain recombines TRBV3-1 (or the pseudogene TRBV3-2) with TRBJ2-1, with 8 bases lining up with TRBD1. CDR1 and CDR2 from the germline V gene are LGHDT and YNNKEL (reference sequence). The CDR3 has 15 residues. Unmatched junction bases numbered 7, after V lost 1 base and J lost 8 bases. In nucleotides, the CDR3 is TGTGCCAGCAGCCAAGGGACAGGGTTTCAGGATGAGCAGTTCTTC. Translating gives CASSQGTGFQDEQFF.

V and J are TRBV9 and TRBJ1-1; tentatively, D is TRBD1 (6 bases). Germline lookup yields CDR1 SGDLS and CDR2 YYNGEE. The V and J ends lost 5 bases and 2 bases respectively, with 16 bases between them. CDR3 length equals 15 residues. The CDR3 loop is CASSPDRNLNTEAFF. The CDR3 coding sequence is TGTGCCAGCAGTCCCGACAGGAACCTTAACACTGAAGCTTTCTTT.

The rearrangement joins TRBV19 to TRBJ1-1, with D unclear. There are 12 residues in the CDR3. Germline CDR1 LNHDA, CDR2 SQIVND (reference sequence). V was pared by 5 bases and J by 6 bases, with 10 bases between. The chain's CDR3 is CASSPGWAEAFF. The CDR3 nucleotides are TGTGCCAGTAGTCCGGGGTGGGCTGAAGCTTTCTTT.

CDR3: CAVGSLAKNIQYF. DNA for the CDR3: TGTGCCGTCGGGTCCCTAGCCAAAAACATTCAGTACTTC. The chain joins TRBV12-3 or TRBV12-4 to TRBJ2-4, with D unclear. The V and J ends lost 11 bases and 0 bases respectively, with 11 bases between them. This CDR3 has 13 residues.

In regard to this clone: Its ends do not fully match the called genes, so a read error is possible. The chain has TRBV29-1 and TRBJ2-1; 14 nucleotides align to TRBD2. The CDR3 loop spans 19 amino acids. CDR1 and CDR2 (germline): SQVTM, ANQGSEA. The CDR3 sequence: CSGEKGLAGAPSSYNEQFF. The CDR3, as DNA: TGCAGCGGTGAAAAGGGACTAGCGGGAGCCCCCAGCTCCTACAATGAGCAGTTCTTC.